Each of the 17 T cell receptor beta chains below was sequenced from the same sample in a study of blood T cell repertoires in COVID-19. Measured with immunoSEQ multiplex PCR; TCRdb has only the in-frame clones, and not every one. Seen here are around 220,000 clones, approximately 79% observed once, and the top ten hold nearly 5%. Sequencing input: peripheral blood. These receptors all stem from a woman older than 75 with active or convalescent COVID-19.

To note about this clone: One end of the junction varies from germline; a read error may be responsible. The CDR3: CASSDSPSGTEAFF. The CDR3 DNA reads TGTGCCAGCAGTGACTCTCCTTCGGGGACTGAAGCTTTCTTT. The chain combines TRBV6-5 with TRBJ1-1, with D unclear. Germline assignment: CDR1 MNHEY and CDR2 SVGAGI. The CDR3 has 14 residues.

The CDR3, as DNA: TGTGCCAGCAGTCCCGGGGGGGGACGACCGATTCAGGAGCAGTTCTTC. Encoded protein: CASSPGGGRPIQEQFF. The chain uses TRBV25-1 and TRBJ2-1, with 8 bases that match TRBD2. CDR1 and CDR2 (germline): MGHDK, SYGVNS. The CDR3 extends over 16 amino acids. V was clipped by 5 bases and J by 10 bases; unmatched bases: 16.

The chain joins TRBV11-2 to TRBJ2-7; 11 bases map to TRBD2. Looked up from germline, CDR1 is SGHAT and CDR2 is FQNNGV. This CDR3 region has 15 residues. J lost 0 bases, V lost 4 bases, and 2 bases had no gene match. Here the CDR3 DNA reads TGTGCCAGCAGCTCTAGCGGGAGGAGCTCCTACGAGCAGTACTTC. It translates to CASSSSGRSSYEQYF.

This clone was recorded a few times. CDR3 amino acids: CASSLYAGVGEKLFF. CDR3 DNA sequence: TGTGCCAGCAGTTTATATGCGGGAGTAGGGGAAAAACTGTTTTTT. The chain uses TRBV28 and TRBJ1-4, with D unresolved. This CDR3 has 15 amino acids. With 1 base removed from V and 8 bases from J, the gap between germline ends came to 14 bases. Germline V gene data show CDR1 as MDHEN and CDR2 as SYDVKM.

The sample holds a few counts of this clone. J is TRBJ2-5 and V is TRBV7-2; TRBD1 is a possible D gene (6 bases). V was shortened by 0 bases and J by 5 bases, with 16 bases between the two germline ends. This CDR3 spans 16 amino acids. Germline V gene sequence: CDR1 SGHTA, CDR2 FQGNSA. The CDR3 DNA is TGTGCCAGCAGCTTAGCCGGTAGCGTTAGGGGGGAGACCCAGTACTTC. This sequence encodes CASSLAGSVRGETQYF.

The V and J genes are TRBV2 and TRBJ1-6, with 9 bases matching TRBD1. Trimming at V came to 6 bases and at J to 8 bases, leaving 5 bases not matched to a gene. The germline V gene has CDR1 SNHLY and CDR2 FYNNEI. The CDR3 runs 14 residues. DNA of the CDR3: TGTGCCAGCAGAACTCGACAGGGGGATTCACCCCTCCACTTT. Translating it yields CASRTRQGDSPLHF.

The chain couples TRBV19 to TRBJ1-2, with 7 bases that match TRBD1. V lost 5 bases to trimming and J lost 8 bases; unmatched junction nucleotides: 20. The germline gives CDR1 LNHDA, CDR2 SQIVND (reference sequence). The CDR3 covers 17 residues. The CDR3 is CASSLPGTASYQSGYTF. The CDR3, as DNA: TGTGCCAGTAGTCTCCCCGGGACAGCTTCGTACCAGAGCGGCTACACCTTC. The variable domain in full, completed from reference TRBV19 and TRBJ1-2, reads DGGITQSPKYLFRKEGQNVTLSCEQNLNHDAMYWYRQDPGQGLRLIYYSQIVNDFQKGDIAEGYSVSREKKESFPLTVTSAQKNPTAFYLCASSLPGTASYQSGYTFGSGTRLTVV.

The rearrangement links TRBV2 to TRBJ2-1; D gene ambiguous. Per the germline V gene, CDR1 is SNHLY and CDR2 is FYNNEI. The CDR3 totals 10 residues. Trimming removed 6 bases at V and 8 bases at J, with 5 bases between. In DNA, the CDR3 is TGTGCCAGCAGAGTAGATGAGCAGTTCTTC. Its protein product is CASRVDEQFF.

V is TRBV4-2 and J is TRBJ1-4; D gene unclear. The CDR3 has 13 residues. Germline assignment: CDR1 LGHNA and CDR2 YNFKEQ. Trimming pared 4 bases from V and 2 bases from J, leaving 5 bases between. CDR3 DNA sequence: TGTGCCAGCAGCCCCGGGACTAATGAAAAACTGTTTTTT. Its protein product is CASSPGTNEKLFF.

The chain carries TRBV9 and TRBJ2-5, with D possibly TRBD1 on 7 matching bases. Germline assignment: CDR1 SGDLS and CDR2 YYNGEE. The CDR3 has 15 amino acids. Trimming shortened V by 0 bases and J by 5 bases, and 14 bases separated the two germline ends. The chain's CDR3 is CASSVGGGGAETQYF. The CDR3, as DNA: TGTGCCAGCAGCGTAGGAGGAGGGGGCGCCGAGACCCAGTACTTC.

In DNA form, the CDR3 reads TGTGCCATCAGTGAGTCGACAACCGGGGCCAACGTCCTGACTTTC. This translates into CAISESTTGANVLTF. The chain combines TRBV10-3 with TRBJ2-6; D is unclear. Germline V gene lookup returns CDR1 ENHRY and CDR2 SYGVKD. Trimming pared 0 bases from V and 4 bases from J, leaving 7 bases between. The CDR3 has 15 amino acids.

The chain uses TRBV5-6 and TRBJ1-2; 7 nucleotides agree with TRBD1. This CDR3 is 16 amino acids long. The ends lost 4 bases at V and 2 bases at J; junction bases unmatched: 11. CDR1 SGHDT and CDR2 YYEEEE come from the germline V gene. Here the CDR3 DNA reads TGTGCCAGCAGCACCCTCAACAGGGGCGAGAACTATGGCTACACCTTC. It specifies CASSTLNRGENYGYTF.

The V and J genes are TRBV3-1 (or the pseudogene TRBV3-2) and TRBJ1-5, with unresolved D. Germline CDR1 is LGHDT and CDR2 is YNNKEL (reference sequence). V dropped 1 base and J dropped 4 bases, with 5 bases sitting between them. The CDR3 is made up of 13 amino acids. The CDR3 loop is CASSQVLNQPQHF. The CDR3 DNA is TGTGCCAGCAGCCAAGTCCTAAATCAGCCCCAGCATTTT.

The chain recombines TRBV28 with TRBJ1-1; D gene uncertain. Per germline, CDR1 MDHEN and CDR2 SYDVKM. Trimming stripped 5 bases from V and 6 bases from J, with 10 bases between. The CDR3 length is 12 residues. The CDR3 is CASSAGVAEAFF. CDR3 nucleotide sequence: TGTGCCAGCAGTGCGGGTGTAGCTGAAGCTTTCTTT.

This clone has more than one count but fewer than ten. This chain uses TRBV28 with TRBJ2-2; D not certain. The CDR3 is 13 residues long. Trimming cost V 6 bases and J 0 bases, with 5 bases left between them. Germline V CDR1 and CDR2: MDHEN, SYDVKM. CDR3 in amino acids: CASSQTNTGELFF. CDR3 bases: TGTGCCAGCAGCCAGACGAACACCGGGGAGCTGTTTTTT.

The rearrangement uses TRBV3-1 (or the pseudogene TRBV3-2) and TRBJ2-2; the match to TRBD2 covers 15 bases. The CDR3 length is 19 residues. Germline V gene lookup returns CDR1 LGHDT and CDR2 YNNKEL (reference sequence). The trim removed 4 bases at V and 6 bases at J, leaving 12 bases unmatched. In DNA, the CDR3 is TGTGCCAGCAGCCCGGACCCAGGACTAGCGGGAGGGAGGGCCGGGGAGCTGTTTTTT. This sequence encodes CASSPDPGLAGGRAGELFF.

This clone appeared once. V usage is TRBV7-2 and J usage is TRBJ1-1; D not certain. Trimming took 1 base from V and 1 from J, leaving 19 bases between them. Germline values: CDR1 SGHTA, CDR2 FQGNSA. There are 18 residues in the CDR3. CDR3 DNA sequence: TGTGCCAGCAGCTTAGGGATCGGGAGGGCCAGCAAGAACACTGAAGCTTTCTTT. The encoded protein is CASSLGIGRASKNTEAFF.